Each of the 27 T cell receptor beta chains below was sequenced from the same sample in a study of T cell changes during pregnancy in multiple sclerosis. TCRdb keeps only in-frame clones here, not all; method: immunoSEQ multiplex PCR. The table has tens of thousands of clones, around nine tenths seen once. The input for sequencing was peripheral blood, taken in the first trimester of pregnancy. These receptors all come from a female donor in good health, enrolled as a control in a pregnancy study.

The J gene is TRBJ2-1, the V gene TRBV5-1; 10 nucleotides line up with TRBD1. The CDR3 is 14 residues long. With V trimmed by 4 bases and J by 7 bases, 5 bases remained unmatched. Germline V CDR1 and CDR2: SGHRS, YFSETQ. The CDR3 loop reads CASSPGQGLNEQFF. The CDR3, as DNA: TGCGCCAGCAGCCCGGGACAGGGGCTGAATGAGCAGTTCTTC.

This clone came up a few times. The rearrangement joins TRBV2 to TRBJ2-7, with 7 positions matching TRBD1. J was trimmed by 1 base and V by 6 bases; bases with no gene match: 9. Per the germline V gene, CDR1 is SNHLY and CDR2 is FYNNEI. The CDR3 covers 15 residues. The CDR3 sequence: CASSSQGLSSYEQYF. DNA for the CDR3: TGTGCCAGCAGCTCACAGGGGCTTTCTTCCTACGAGCAGTACTTC.

The V gene is TRBV6-1, the J gene TRBJ1-2; 7 bases are shared with TRBD1. The CDR3 runs to 13 residues. Trimming cost V 1 base and J 6 bases; bases outside gene matches: 2. CDR1 MNHNS and CDR2 SASEGT come from the germline V gene. The DNA for the CDR3 is TGTGCCAGCAGTGAAGGGCAGGGGGATGGCTACACCTTC. Translated, it gives CASSEGQGDGYTF.

The CDR3 spells CASSYGGTSTDTQYF. In nucleotides, the CDR3 is TGTGCCAGCAGTTACGGGGGGACTAGCACAGATACGCAGTATTTT. The chain has TRBV6-5 and TRBJ2-3; a weak D match, TRBD2 (6 bases). The CDR3 consists of 15 residues. The germline gives CDR1 MNHEY, CDR2 SVGAGI. Trimming removed 2 bases at V and 0 bases at J, with 9 bases between.

V and J are TRBV7-2 and TRBJ1-2, with D possibly matching TRBD1 (5 bases). CDR3 size: 13 residues. Germline CDR1 is SGHTA and CDR2 is FQGNSA. With 2 bases removed from V and 8 bases from J, the gap between germline ends came to 12 bases. The CDR3 DNA is TGTGCCAGCAGCTTAAAACCAGGGTACGGCTACACCTTC. Translating it yields CASSLKPGYGYTF.

To note about this clone: The identical CDR3 is also encoded by other nucleotide sequences in the sample. The V gene is TRBV5-1, the J gene TRBJ1-2; TRBD1 might be the D (5 bases). Germline V gene data show CDR1 as SGHRS and CDR2 as YFSETQ. The CDR3 consists of 14 residues. Trimming cost V 4 bases and J 4 bases, with 14 bases left between them. The CDR3 DNA follows: TGCGCCAGCAGCCTGAGCGGGACGGCCTATGGCTACACCTTC. This encodes CASSLSGTAYGYTF.

The chain combines TRBV19 with TRBJ2-2, with D possibly being TRBD1 (6 bases). Germline loops: CDR1 LNHDA, CDR2 SQIVND (reference sequence). V lost 1 base and J 3 bases, leaving 12 bases between the germline ends. The CDR3 is 16 residues long. CDR3 protein: CASSIVGGADTGELFF. Written as DNA, the CDR3 is TGTGCCAGTAGTATAGTAGGGGGAGCGGACACCGGGGAGCTGTTTTTT.

The chain carries TRBV27 and TRBJ2-7; unclear D gene. Germline assignment: CDR1 MNHEY and CDR2 SMNVEV (reference sequence). There are 14 residues in the CDR3. The V end lost 3 bases, the J end lost 0 bases, and 9 bases lay between the germline ends. In DNA form, the CDR3 reads TGTGCCAGCAGTTTTGGTCGGAGCTCCTACGAGCAGTACTTC. Its translation: CASSFGRSSYEQYF.

The rearrangement links TRBV4-2 to TRBJ1-2; D uncertain. The V end lost 7 bases, the J end lost 0 bases, and 15 bases lay between the germline ends. This CDR3 is built from 15 residues. Germline values: CDR1 LGHNA, CDR2 YNFKEQ. CDR3 coding DNA: TGTGCCAGCACACTAAGGGAGGATTCTAACTATGGCTACACCTTC. Translating gives CASTLREDSNYGYTF.

This chain connects TRBV4-2 to TRBJ2-5; 8 bases are a match to TRBD2. The germline V gene encodes CDR1 LGHNA and CDR2 YNFKEQ. The V and J ends lost 1 base and 1 base, in that order; junction bases with no gene match: 5. The CDR3 extends over 16 amino acids. In DNA form, the CDR3 reads TGTGCCAGCAGCCAAGGGCGGGCGGGGGGCCAAGAGACCCAGTACTTC. It is translated as CASSQGRAGGQETQYF.

This clone was counted once. The chain uses TRBV7-3 and TRBJ1-3; TRBD1 matches 7 bases. Germline V gene lookup returns CDR1 SGHTA and CDR2 FQGTGA. The CDR3 runs to 17 residues. J was trimmed by 1 base and V by 5 bases; bases with no gene match: 11. The CDR3 loop reads CASSPQGPQNSGNTIYF. The DNA for the CDR3 is TGTGCCAGCAGCCCACAGGGGCCGCAGAATTCTGGAAACACCATATATTTT.

The V call is TRBV6-6, the J call TRBJ2-3, with unresolved D. Trimming removed 4 bases from V and 3 bases from J, with 11 bases in between. Germline values: CDR1 MNHNY, CDR2 SVGAGI (reference sequence). The CDR3 contains 14 residues. The CDR3 reads CASSFQSGTDTQYF. DNA for the CDR3: TGTGCCAGCAGTTTCCAATCCGGGACAGATACGCAGTATTTT.

This chain connects TRBV28 to TRBJ1-2; 7 positions match TRBD1. V lost 0 bases to trimming and J lost 7 bases; unmatched junction nucleotides: 11. The CDR3 contains 16 residues. CDR1 MDHEN and CDR2 SYDVKM come from the germline V gene. The CDR3 sequence: CASSLWTGSTFGGYTF. The CDR3 DNA reads TGTGCCAGCAGTTTATGGACAGGGTCAACTTTTGGTGGCTACACCTTC.

The chain carries TRBV4-1 and TRBJ1-5; D gene ambiguous. Germline V gives CDR1 MGHRA, CDR2 YSYEKL. V was shortened by 0 bases and J by 15 bases, with 18 bases between the two germline ends. The CDR3 contains 14 residues. The CDR3: CASSQDILGPPTHF. CDR3 in DNA: TGCGCCAGCAGCCAAGATATCTTGGGCCCCCCTACGCATTTT.

The chain employs TRBV5-1 and TRBJ1-2; 8 bases are shared with TRBD1. The CDR3 is made up of 14 amino acids. Germline V CDR1 and CDR2: SGHRS, YFSETQ. With V trimmed by 1 base and J by 8 bases, 7 bases remained unmatched. This CDR3 is CASSLSGQGGGYTF. The CDR3 DNA follows: TGCGCCAGCAGCTTGTCCGGACAGGGAGGAGGCTACACCTTC.

The chain has TRBV5-1 and TRBJ1-1, with TRBD1 as a possible D gene (5 bases). The V end lost 4 bases, the J end lost 8 bases, and 15 bases lay between the germline ends. The CDR3 spans 13 residues. Germline V gene sequence: CDR1 SGHRS, CDR2 YFSETQ. In DNA, the CDR3 is TGCGCCAGCAGCCTCCGGGACTCCAACGAAGCTTTCTTT. This translates into CASSLRDSNEAFF.

The gene calls are TRBV11-3 and TRBJ2-7, with D perhaps matching TRBD1 (5 bases). CDR1 and CDR2 from the germline V gene are SGHNT and YENEEA. The CDR3 runs to 15 residues. Trimming removed 3 bases at V and 3 bases at J, with 15 bases between. Here the CDR3 reads CASSFATRVYYEQYF. DNA for the CDR3: TGTGCCAGCAGCTTCGCAACCAGGGTTTACTACGAGCAGTACTTC.

The chain joins TRBV5-1 to TRBJ2-7; D might be TRBD2 (5 bases). Trimming removed 2 bases at V and 2 bases at J, with 14 bases between. CDR3 length: 15 amino acids. Germline V gene data show CDR1 as SGHRS and CDR2 as YFSETQ. The CDR3 sequence: CASSFEGSPAYEQYF. CDR3 bases: TGCGCCAGCAGCTTTGAGGGTAGCCCCGCCTACGAGCAGTACTTC. Drawing the rest from reference TRBV5-1 and TRBJ2-7, the complete variable domain is KAGVTQTPRYLIKTRGQQVTLSCSPISGHRSVSWYQQTPGQGLQFLFEYFSETQRNKGNFPGRFSGRQFSNSRSEMNVSTLELGDSALYLCASSFEGSPAYEQYFGPGTRLTVT.

This chain links TRBV2 with TRBJ1-5; 9 nucleotides match TRBD1. CDR3 length: 16 residues. CDR1 is SNHLY and CDR2 is FYNNEI in the germline V gene. With V trimmed by 2 bases and J by 9 bases, 11 bases remained unmatched. The CDR3, as DNA: TGTGCCAGCAGTGAAACTCGGGACAGGGCCAAGGTGCCCCAGCATTTT. Translated: CASSETRDRAKVPQHF.

The V and J genes are TRBV2 and TRBJ2-3, with TRBD2 matching 7 bases. The CDR3 totals 15 residues. Germline loops: CDR1 SNHLY, CDR2 FYNNEI. V lost 7 bases, J lost 1 base, and 8 bases stayed unmatched. The CDR3 protein is CASTEREGGTDTQYF. In DNA, the CDR3 is TGTGCCAGCACGGAGCGGGAAGGAGGCACAGATACGCAGTATTTT. Based on the CDR3 plus reference TRBV2 and TRBJ2-3, the full variable domain is EPEVTQTPSHQVTQMGQEVILRCVPISNHLYFYWYRQILGQKVEFLVSFYNNEISEKSEIFDDQFSVERPDGSNFTLKIRSTKLEDSAMYFCASTEREGGTDTQYFGPGTRLTVL.

This chain connects TRBV7-9 to TRBJ1-6; weak D call: TRBD1 (5 bases). The CDR3 consists of 17 residues. CDR1 is SEHNR, CDR2 FQNEAQ, per germline (reference sequence). Trimming removed 7 bases at V and 0 bases at J, with 16 bases between. CDR3 amino acids: CASTPGGGSSYNSPLHF. Written as DNA, the CDR3 is TGTGCCAGCACCCCGGGGGGGGGAAGCTCCTATAATTCACCCCTCCACTTT.

The chain uses TRBV27 and TRBJ2-1, with 8 bases aligning to TRBD2. CDR3 length: 16 amino acids. V gave up 6 bases and J gave up 0 bases; unmatched junction bases: 7. CDR1 is MNHEY, CDR2 SMNVEV, per germline (reference sequence). This chain's CDR3 is CASSFSGARSYNEQFF. CDR3 sequence (DNA): TGTGCCAGCAGCTTTAGCGGGGCTCGCTCCTACAATGAGCAGTTCTTC.

This CDR3 is CASSLSGRDYEQYF. CDR3 bases: TGTGCCAGCAGCTTATCGGGCAGGGACTACGAGCAGTACTTC. The V and J genes are TRBV13 and TRBJ2-7; TRBD1 might be the D (5 bases). CDR3 size: 14 residues. The V and J ends lost 2 bases and 3 bases respectively, with 11 bases between them. In germline, CDR1 is PRHDT, CDR2 FYEKMQ (reference sequence).

The V call is TRBV11-2, the J call TRBJ1-2; D ambiguous. The CDR3 contains 16 residues. Per the germline V gene, CDR1 is SGHAT and CDR2 is FQNNGV. V was pared by 0 bases and J by 1 base, with 12 bases between. The CDR3 DNA reads as TGTGCCAGCAGCTTAGAGGTTCGACTGTTTAACTATGGCTACACCTTC. Its protein product is CASSLEVRLFNYGYTF.

The chain carries TRBV7-2 and TRBJ2-7; 10 positions match TRBD2. This CDR3 is 13 amino acids long. With V trimmed by 5 bases and J by 10 bases, 8 bases remained unmatched. The germline V gene has CDR1 SGHTA and CDR2 FQGNSA. CDR3 nucleotides: TGTGCCAGCAGCCTATTTCTAGCGGGAGATCAGTACTTC. Translation gives CASSLFLAGDQYF.

The chain uses TRBV18 and TRBJ2-7; D may be TRBD1 (6 bases). The CDR3 sequence is 14 residues long. Germline V gene lookup returns CDR1 KGHSH and CDR2 LQKENI. The germline V and J ends were trimmed by 1 base and 2 bases, with 9 bases remaining between them. Here the CDR3 reads CASSPRAGAYEQYF. For the CDR3, the DNA is TGTGCCAGCTCACCACGGGCAGGGGCCTACGAGCAGTACTTC.

This clone has a single count. The V gene is TRBV28, the J gene TRBJ2-7; 10 bases line up with TRBD1. Germline V gives CDR1 MDHEN, CDR2 SYDVKM. The CDR3 sequence is 16 residues long. Trimming removed 5 bases from V and 3 bases from J; junction bases left unmatched: 10. CDR3 bases: TGTGCCAGCAGTCCCATCTATCGGGACAGGGGCTACGAGCAGTACTTC. It is translated as CASSPIYRDRGYEQYF.